This T cell receptor beta chain was observed in a study of technical replicates of blood from a handful of donors. The table lists this clone with a few counts. Sequencing was performed with immunoSEQ multiplex PCR; in TCRdb, only in-frame clones are kept and a portion is missing. The table records 75,000 to 100,000 clones, about 93% of them present only once. This sequence was found in a human donor in good health. Sequencing was performed on T cells isolated from PBMCs.

This CDR3 is CASSPTGRGYEQYF. CDR3 in DNA: TGTGCCAGCAGCCCTACGGGGAGAGGCTACGAGCAGTACTTC. The chain has TRBV5-6 and TRBJ2-7, with D perhaps matching TRBD2 (5 bases). Germline V gene data show CDR1 as SGHDT and CDR2 as YYEEEE. Trimming pared 4 bases from V and 3 bases from J, leaving 14 bases between. This CDR3 is 14 amino acids long.